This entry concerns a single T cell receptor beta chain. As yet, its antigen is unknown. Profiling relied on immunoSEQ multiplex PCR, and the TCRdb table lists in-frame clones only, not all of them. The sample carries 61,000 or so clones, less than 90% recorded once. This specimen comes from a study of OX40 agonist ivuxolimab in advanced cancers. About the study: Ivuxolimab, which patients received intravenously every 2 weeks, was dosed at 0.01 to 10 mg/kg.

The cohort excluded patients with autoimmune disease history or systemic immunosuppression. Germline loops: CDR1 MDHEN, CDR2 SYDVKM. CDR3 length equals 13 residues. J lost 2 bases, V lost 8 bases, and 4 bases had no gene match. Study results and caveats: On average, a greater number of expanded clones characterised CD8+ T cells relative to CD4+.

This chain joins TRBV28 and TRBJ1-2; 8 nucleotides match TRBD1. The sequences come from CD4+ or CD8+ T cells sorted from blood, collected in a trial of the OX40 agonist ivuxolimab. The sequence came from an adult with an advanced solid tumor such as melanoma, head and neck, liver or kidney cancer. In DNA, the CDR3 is TGTGCCAGCTATCAGGGGGCGAACTATGGCTACACCTTC. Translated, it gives CASYQGANYGYTF.